This section outlines one T cell receptor (beta chain) sequence together with its context. The PCR used 60 Vbeta and 13 Jbeta primers. Sequencing was performed with immunoSEQ multiplex PCR; in TCRdb, only in-frame clones are kept and a portion is missing. The sample carries about 140,000 clones, around 65% recorded once. These data originate in a study of cytomegalovirus exposure and HLA in healthy donors. Study at large: Out of about 179 million T cells, an earlier analysis found around 110 million unique TCR beta sequences in total. There were 350 to 450 genotyped donors. Of these, 81% fell in the genetic ancestry cluster associated with self-reported Caucasian donors.

The V gene lost 11 bases and the J gene lost 0 bases, with 13 bases spanning the gap. This CDR3 is built from 13 residues. Germline lookup yields CDR1 MNHNS and CDR2 SASEGT. Sequencing used PBMCs. The chain combines TRBV6-1 with TRBJ1-2; TRBD1 might be the D (6 bases). This clonotype was obtained from a male donor in good health and CMV-seronegative. For the CDR3, the DNA is TGTGCCGGACTGCGGACAGCTAACTATGGCTACACCTTC. Amino acids: CAGLRTANYGYTF.